A selection of T cell receptor beta chains follows, all from one sample in a study of blood T cell repertoires in COVID-19. The table came from immunoSEQ multiplex PCR; TCRdb's copy has only in-frame clones and leaves some out. Here the sample spans over 65,000 clones, approximately 78% being singletons. The sequenced material came from peripheral blood. The receptor source for this set is a human donor in a cohort sampled during active COVID-19. CDR3s include the opening cysteine and the closing phenylalanine or tryptophan. D genes are given only for firm matches.

j_call	d_call	v_call	cdr3_aa
TRBJ2-1	.	TRBV18	CASSPSISGGTYNEQFF
TRBJ1-5	TRBD1	TRBV4-3	CASSPRQGLDQPQHF
TRBJ1-1	.	TRBV28	CASRGPSYTEAFF
TRBJ2-3	TRBD2	TRBV6-2/TRBV6-3	CASSTSGSTDTQYF
TRBJ2-7	.	TRBV15	CATSRKVQAREQYF
TRBJ1-1	.	TRBV5-1	CASSLRGGFEAFF
TRBJ2-2	TRBD1	TRBV29-1	CSVEPTGKNTGELFF
TRBJ2-5	TRBD2	TRBV24-1	CATSDPTSGQETQYF
TRBJ2-3	TRBD1	TRBV7-9	CASWRTGEVFDTQYF
TRBJ1-2	TRBD1	TRBV6-5	CASVRKAGGTYGYTF
TRBJ2-7	.	TRBV2	CASHLDRSSYEQYF
TRBJ2-3	TRBD2	TRBV28	CASSFYTTSGSRDTQYF
TRBJ2-6	.	TRBV7-2	CAQGRGPISGANVLTF
TRBJ1-5	.	TRBV6-1	CASSDEVAGGNQPQHF
TRBJ2-1	.	TRBV14	CASSQDAGLTPRNNEQFF
TRBJ2-7	TRBD2	TRBV28	CASSFIEAGGPSYEQYF
TRBJ1-1	.	TRBV18	CASSSDIFYTEAFF
TRBJ1-2	.	TRBV9	CASSRFKGDYGYTF
TRBJ2-3	.	TRBV9	CASSRDSGTDTQYF
TRBJ2-1	.	TRBV28	CASSSAQDGSSYNEQFF
TRBJ1-6	.	TRBV12-3/TRBV12-4	CASRQGGNSPLHF
TRBJ2-1	TRBD1	TRBV5-1	CASLGQGSYNEQFF
TRBJ2-3	TRBD1	TRBV14	CASSQPGQGTDTQYF
TRBJ2-7	.	TRBV9	CASSVGLALTYEQYF
TRBJ2-2	TRBD2	TRBV28	CASSSPTSGRINTGELFF
TRBJ2-1	TRBD2	TRBV13	CASSLETSGARGSSTVINEQFF
TRBJ1-1	TRBD1	TRBV3-1/TRBV3-2	CASSLRQGRGAFF
TRBJ2-6	.	TRBV6-2/TRBV6-3	CASSYGLGGVGTGANVLTF
TRBJ2-7	TRBD1	TRBV5-1	CASSLGQGPYEQYF
TRBJ2-1	TRBD2	TRBV28	CASTPTSGSDEQFF
TRBJ2-5	.	TRBV18	CASSPRGGGGETQYF
TRBJ1-5	.	TRBV2	CASKREENQPQHF
TRBJ1-2	.	TRBV10-3	CAISDVDQADFHGYTF
TRBJ1-2	.	TRBV29-1	CSVEQAYYGYTF
TRBJ2-5	.	TRBV20-1	CSASLTSFGGTQYF
TRBJ2-7	.	TRBV3-1/TRBV3-2	CASSPWGEATYEQYF
TRBJ2-7	TRBD2	TRBV12-3/TRBV12-4	CASGLAGAYEQYF
TRBJ2-1	.	TRBV6-6	CASTPSGYNEQFF
TRBJ2-1	TRBD1	TRBV7-8	CASSFYRGPEDEQFF
TRBJ2-7	TRBD2	TRBV7-2	CASSVSGAHYEQYF
TRBJ2-7	.	TRBV2	CASEFGGLQYF
TRBJ2-5	.	TRBV7-2	CATTRPGEVTQYF
TRBJ2-7	TRBD1	TRBV11-2	CASSLIRDRGYEQYF
TRBJ1-2	TRBD1	TRBV6-6	CASSTGQGRVYGYTF
TRBJ2-7	TRBD1	TRBV28	CASSLHRGSYEQYF
TRBJ2-1	TRBD2	TRBV11-1	CASSHLAGGGYNEQFF